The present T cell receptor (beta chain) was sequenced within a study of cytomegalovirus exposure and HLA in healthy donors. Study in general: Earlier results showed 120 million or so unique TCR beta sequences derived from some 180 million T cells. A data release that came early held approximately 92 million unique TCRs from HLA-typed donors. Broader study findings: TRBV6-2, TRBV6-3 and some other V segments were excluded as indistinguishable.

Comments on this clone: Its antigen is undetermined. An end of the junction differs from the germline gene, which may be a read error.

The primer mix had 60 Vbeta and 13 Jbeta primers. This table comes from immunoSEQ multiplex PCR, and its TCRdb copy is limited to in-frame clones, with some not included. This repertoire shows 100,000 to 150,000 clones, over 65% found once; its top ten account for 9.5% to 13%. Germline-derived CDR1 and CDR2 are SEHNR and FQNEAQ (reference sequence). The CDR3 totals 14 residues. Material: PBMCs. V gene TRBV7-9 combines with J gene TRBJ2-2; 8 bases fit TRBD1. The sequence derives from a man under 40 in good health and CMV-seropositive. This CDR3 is CSSSGRQGTGELFF. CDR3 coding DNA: TGTTCCAGCAGCGGCCGACAGGGGACCGGGGAGCTGTTTTTT.